This T cell receptor (beta chain) was recorded in a study of blood T cells in healthy people across ages. Study findings and constraints: There were more naive CD4+ cells and higher diversity in long-lived donors than in aged donors.

CDR1 and CDR2 from the germline V gene are DFQATT and SNEGSKA (reference sequence). The CDR3 is 16 amino acids. Trimming left V 0 bases short and J 6 bases short, with 17 bases between. A second PCR, run for about 6 to 11 cycles, used a sample-barcoded 5' primer plus a J-beta primer mix. TCRdb itself ran the 5' RACE reads through MiXCR, one entry per CDR3 protein. The sample has around 1,000,000 distinct CDR3 sequences; approximately 26% are singletons. The sample holds a few counts of this clonotype. The target antigen is unknown. It may be a read error: a sequence one base away is much more abundant. These same records also appear under a second study, on T cells of mothers and their children. That report adds: Every mother supplied over 9 million TCR beta CDR3 reads and every child a few million. It was found that thymic selection shapes TCR recombination output similarly in related and unrelated pairs.

Sequenced material: blood. The J gene is TRBJ2-2, the V gene TRBV20-1; either TRBD1 or TRBD2 may supply D (5 bases each). This TCR came from a girl under 10 years old in good health. CDR3 in DNA: TGCAGTGCTAGAGATGAGGGGCAGGGTTTACCCGGGGAGCTGTTTTTT. Translation gives CSARDEGQGLPGELFF.